The entry that follows covers one TCR beta chain sequence. Its antigen remains unidentified. 60 Vbeta and 13 Jbeta primers were used in PCR. Clones were sequenced by immunoSEQ multiplex PCR, and TCRdb holds only the in-frame ones, with some missing. The repertoire shows around 150,000 clones; the top ten hold 1.3%. This sample was taken from a study of cytomegalovirus exposure and HLA in healthy donors. Regarding the study as a whole: Analyses of presence/absence relied on an assumption of roughly uniform sequencing depth across donors. In a later analysis, common viral pathogens appeared linked to several of the most significant clusters. The authors later linked a missense DCLRE1C variant to TCR beta V- and J-gene trimming.

Germline CDR1 is SNHLY and CDR2 is FYNNEI. The length of the CDR3 is 12 residues. V shed 6 bases and J shed 4 bases, with 7 bases lying between them. This sequence originates from a woman aged 60-75 years in good health and CMV-seronegative. V is TRBV2 and J is TRBJ1-5; no reliable D call. Sample: PBMCs. The CDR3: CASRSDNQPQHF. Written as DNA, the CDR3 is TGTGCCAGCAGGTCAGATAATCAGCCCCAGCATTTT.